This entry describes one TCR beta chain. Trimming removed 4 bases from V and 0 bases from J; junction bases left unmatched: 9. The CDR3 runs 17 residues. TCRdb reanalysed the RT-PCR reads using MiXCR and keeps one entry per CDR3 protein. This table has 920,000 or so distinct CDR3 sequences, roughly 18% appearing once. The sample originates from a study of patients and donors after allogeneic stem cell transplantation. This TCR derives from a human donor who was either an allogeneic HSCT recipient or a stem cell or donor lymphocyte infusion donor (not recorded which). It is not recorded whose cells these are; they may come from a transplant donor. The rearrangement links TRBV23-1 to TRBJ1-5, with TRBD1 matching 7 bases. TRBV23-1 has ORF status, its function being uncertain. Sample: blood, either unsorted or a sorted T cell fraction (not recorded which). Written as DNA, the CDR3 is TGCGCCAGCAGTCTCCAGGGGGGGGATAGTAGCAATCAGCCCCAGCATTTT. This encodes CASSLQGGDSSNQPQHF.